This TCR beta chain was identified during a study of human T cells and chemical hapten exposure. The overall study: Yields of TCR per sample differed, chiefly owing to small differences in pooled library volume.

The sample's time point: patch test 3, about 24 weeks after DPC sensitization. Treatment defined: therapeutic diphenylcyclopropenone sensitization with weekly scalp DPC. Within the library, unique molecular identifiers were attached to each individual cDNA molecule. Via MiXCR, TCRdb re-called the RACE reads, giving one row per CDR3 protein. The sample records roughly 130,000 distinct CDR3 sequences, over 9% being singletons. After removal of 8 bases from V and 9 bases from J, the junction contained 13 bases not matched to a gene. The germline gives CDR1 SQVTM, CDR2 ANQGSEA. The CDR3 is made up of 14 amino acids.

The receptor's source is a woman in her forties or fifties with alopecia areata. Some clones in this sample may be carry-over from other donors' samples. Material: whole blood, obtained in connection with sensitization to the hapten diphenylcyclopropenone (DPC). The chain uses TRBV29-1 and TRBJ2-1; TRBD2 agrees at 10 bases. The CDR3 DNA sequence: TGCAGCTTCCCCCGCAGCGGGGGGGTTGGTGAGCAGTTCTTC. As protein: CSFPRSGGVGEQFF.